Following are 24 T cell receptor beta chains from one sample sequenced in a study of T cells in Graves' hyperthyroidism and ophthalmopathy (dated by TCRdb to about 2019). The method was multiplex PCR. TCRdb lists the instrument as Illumina HiSeq 2000. The TCR beta CDR3 regions were amplified from the RNA transcripts. A first-round RT-PCR of the TCR CDR3 used the HTBI primer set with the Qiagen OneStep RT-PCR kit. Starting from the raw public reads, TCRdb applied fastp trimming at Q25, assembled clones with MiXCR and retained in-frame beta chains. Each entry merges the rows of one CDR3 protein and shows their most common DNA and genes. The sample table records 450,000 to 700,000 distinct CDR3 sequences; around 42% of these occur just once. Approximately 8.4% of the sample lies in the top ten. The sequenced sample consisted of peripheral blood or thyroid tissue (not recorded which). The receptors come from a woman aged 18-29 years with Graves' hyperthyroidism.

The J gene is TRBJ1-3, the V gene TRBV24-1; TRBD1 aligns across 7 bases. The germline CDR1 and CDR2 sequences are KGHDR and SFDVKD. This CDR3 has 15 residues. Trimming took 7 bases from V and 0 from J; bases not matched to a gene: 5. This CDR3 reads CATSEGQSSGNTIYF. In DNA form, the CDR3 reads TGTGCCACCAGCGAGGGACAGAGCTCTGGAAACACCATATATTTT.

The chain has TRBV29-1 and TRBJ1-2; TRBD1 is a possible D gene (5 bases). Germline loops: CDR1 SQVTM, CDR2 ANQGSEA. The V gene lost 8 bases and the J gene lost 4 bases, with 14 bases spanning the gap. The CDR3 runs to 12 residues. CDR3 sequence (DNA): TGCAGCTGGGACTCGGGGGGCTATGGCTACACCTTC. Amino acids: CSWDSGGYGYTF.

The chain combines TRBV7-3 with TRBJ1-3, with D perhaps TRBD1 (6 bases). This CDR3 is built from 16 residues. Per germline, CDR1 SGHTA and CDR2 FQGTGA. V was clipped by 6 bases and J by 0 bases, with 15 bases between them. This chain's CDR3 is CASSEEGEASGNTIYF. The CDR3 nucleotides read TGTGCCAGCAGTGAAGAGGGGGAGGCCTCTGGAAACACCATATATTTT.

The CDR3 is CASSALAGGQETQYF. In DNA, the CDR3 is TGTGCCAGCAGCGCCCTAGCGGGAGGACAAGAGACCCAGTACTTC. V gene TRBV7-3 combines with J gene TRBJ2-5; 11 positions match TRBD2. In germline, CDR1 is SGHTA, CDR2 FQGTGA. Trimming at V came to 5 bases and at J to 2 bases, leaving 4 bases not matched to a gene. The CDR3 totals 15 residues.

V and J are TRBV11-2 and TRBJ2-2, with TRBD1 as a possible D gene (6 bases). CDR3 length: 14 residues. The germline V gene has CDR1 SGHAT and CDR2 FQNNGV. V was clipped by 5 bases and J by 6 bases, with 13 bases between them. DNA for the CDR3: TGTGCCAGCAGCCAAGCACAGGGCCCCGGGGAGCTGTTTTTT. As protein: CASSQAQGPGELFF.

This clonotype was observed a few times. The chain links TRBV4-3 to TRBJ1-1; D perhaps matches TRBD1 (5 bases). CDR1 is LGHNA, CDR2 YSLEER, per germline. The CDR3 length is 17 residues. V lost 0 bases to trimming and J lost 2 bases, with 16 bases between them. In nucleotides, the CDR3 is TGCGCCAGCAGCCAAGATAGGATGACAGCAATAAACACTGAAGCTTTCTTT. This encodes CASSQDRMTAINTEAFF.

This clonotype was recorded many times. The gene calls are TRBV18 and TRBJ1-1; no clear D gene. V lost 5 bases and J lost 4, with 11 bases in between. The CDR3 totals 13 residues. Germline V CDR1 and CDR2: KGHSH, LQKENI. The CDR3 coding sequence is TGTGCCAGCTCATTCAACGGGGTCACTGAAGCTTTCTTT. Protein product: CASSFNGVTEAFF. The full variable domain, rest sourced from reference TRBV18 and TRBJ1-1, is NAGVMQNPRHLVRRRGQEARLRCSPMKGHSHVYWYRQLPEEGLKFMVYLQKENIIDESGMPKERFSAEFPKEGPSILRIQQVVRGDSAAYFCASSFNGVTEAFFGQGTRLTVV.

In its sample, this clonotype was seen many times. The chain is built from TRBV11-2 and TRBJ2-5; D is ambiguous. Trimming left V 0 bases short and J 9 bases short, with 8 bases between. The CDR3 runs to 12 residues. The V gene's germline CDR1 is SGHAT and CDR2 FQNNGV. The CDR3 reads CASSLDDGAQYF. CDR3 in DNA: TGTGCCAGCAGCTTAGATGACGGCGCCCAGTACTTC.

This clonotype was recorded at least ten times. CDR3 sequence (DNA): TGTGCCAGCAGCCCTCTGCGAGCCAGAGTCTACGAGCAGTACTTC. Translated: CASSPLRARVYEQYF. The chain combines TRBV7-2 with TRBJ2-7; D is ambiguous. The length of the CDR3 is 15 residues. In germline, CDR1 is SGHTA, CDR2 FQGNSA. The V end was cut by 5 bases, the J end by 3 bases, with 17 bases between.

Details on this clonotype: The junction differs from germline at one of its ends, possibly a read error. This chain joins TRBV9 and TRBJ2-2; 8 bases fit TRBD2. Germline V CDR1 and CDR2: SGDLS, YYNGEE. CDR3 size: 16 residues. The CDR3 region has the DNA TGTGCCAGCAGCGTAGGGGCGGGAGGAGGCACCGGGGAGCCGTTTTTT. Residues: CASSVGAGGGTGEPFF.

V and J are TRBV6-2 or TRBV6-3 and TRBJ2-7, with 7 bases lining up with TRBD1. Looked up from germline, CDR1 is MNHEY and CDR2 is SVGEGT. This CDR3 has 13 amino acids. V trimming: 4 bases; J trimming: 5 bases; junction bases outside the gene matches: 5. The CDR3 loop reads CASSLQGFHEQYF. The CDR3 coding sequence is TGTGCCAGCAGTTTACAGGGGTTCCACGAGCAGTACTTC.

Notes on this clonotype: A much larger clone differs from this one at a single base, so this may be a read error. The V and J genes are TRBV6-6 and TRBJ2-7; D unclear. V was cut by 2 bases and J by 5 bases, with 16 bases left in between. CDR1 and CDR2 (germline): MNHNY, SVGAGI (reference sequence). This CDR3 is 15 amino acids long. CDR3 amino acids: CASSYPRTLRDEQYF. The CDR3 DNA reads as TGTGCCAGCAGTTACCCAAGGACGCTTAGGGACGAGCAGTACTTC.

The sample holds one count of this clonotype. The chain uses TRBV2 and TRBJ2-5; D gene unclear. Between the trimmed V and J ends, which lost 3 bases and 1 base, there was a span of 6 bases. Germline V gene data show CDR1 as SNHLY and CDR2 as FYNNEI. The CDR3 sequence is 13 residues long. DNA for the CDR3: TGTGCCAGCAGTGACGGGTCCCAAGAGACCCAGTACTTC. This sequence encodes CASSDGSQETQYF.

This chain joins TRBV2 and TRBJ2-7; either TRBD1 or TRBD2 may supply D (5 bases each). CDR1 and CDR2 (germline): SNHLY, FYNNEI. This CDR3 is built from 13 residues. CDR3 bases: TGTGACAGGCCGGCTAGCAGCTCCTACGAGCAGTACTTC. Protein product: CDRPASSSYEQYF.

V and J are TRBV6-4 and TRBJ2-6; D remains unclear. V was cut by 5 bases and J by 7 bases, with 12 bases left in between. In germline, CDR1 is MRHNA, CDR2 SNTAGT. This CDR3 comprises 14 residues. CDR3 sequence reads: CASSTGDSANVLTF. CDR3 DNA sequence: TGTGCCAGCAGTACCGGTGATAGCGCCAACGTCCTGACTTTC.

This clonotype was found many times. V is TRBV20-1 and J is TRBJ2-7; TRBD1 matches at 11 bases. The length of the CDR3 is 14 residues. CDR1 DFQATT and CDR2 SNEGSKA come from the germline V gene (reference sequence). After removal of 4 bases from V and 3 bases from J, the junction contained 5 bases not matched to a gene. CDR3 loop: CSATFGTGGYEQYF. The CDR3 DNA sequence: TGCAGTGCTACCTTTGGGACAGGGGGCTACGAGCAGTACTTC.

This sequence joins TRBV10-3 and TRBJ2-7, with D possibly matching TRBD2 (7 bases). The CDR3 is 13 amino acids. Trimming left V 6 bases short and J 3 bases short, with 12 bases between. Germline V CDR1 and CDR2: ENHRY, SYGVKD. CDR3 coding DNA: TGTGCCATCAGGACTAGCAGGGGCTACGAGCAGTACTTC. Encoded protein: CAIRTSRGYEQYF.

This clonotype was counted only a few times. This chain uses TRBV6-5 with TRBJ2-7, with 9 bases fitting TRBD1. The CDR3 has 16 amino acids. Germline CDR1 is MNHEY and CDR2 is SVGAGI. The V gene end was trimmed by 2 bases and the J gene end by 9 bases; junction bases not matched to a gene: 14. Written as DNA, the CDR3 is TGTGCCAGCAGTTACAACCCGGGACAGGGCCCTCCTCGGCAGTACTTC. It yields the protein CASSYNPGQGPPRQYF.

This clonotype was found many times. This chain joins TRBV12-3 or TRBV12-4 and TRBJ2-7; D is possibly TRBD2 (5 bases). V dropped 6 bases and J dropped 8 bases, with 20 bases sitting between them. The CDR3 spans 14 residues. The CDR3 loop is CASRRLRGSGKQYF. CDR3 nucleotide sequence: TGTGCCAGCAGAAGACTACGTGGGTCTGGAAAGCAGTACTTC.

The genes are TRBV2 and TRBJ2-5; no firm D call. The CDR3 sequence is 13 residues long. V lost 11 bases, J lost 5 bases, and 18 bases lay in between. Germline-derived CDR1 and CDR2 are SNHLY and FYNNEI. The CDR3 sequence is CALPLPNGETQYF. The DNA for the CDR3 is TGTGCCCTCCCGCTGCCCAATGGGGAGACCCAGTACTTC.

This rearrangement joins TRBV20-1 to TRBJ2-1, with a weak D call TRBD2 (6 bases). From germline, CDR1 is DFQATT and CDR2 SNEGSKA (reference sequence). CDR3 length equals 14 residues. V was cut by 3 bases and J by 7 bases, with 16 bases left in between. In DNA form, the CDR3 reads TGCAGTGCTAGTCGGCGGGGATCTGGAAATGAGCAGTTCTTC. This sequence encodes CSASRRGSGNEQFF.

This clonotype was observed at least ten times. The rearrangement uses TRBV7-9 and TRBJ2-7, with TRBD1 identical over 10 bases. With V trimmed by 5 bases and J by 7 bases, 8 bases remained unmatched. This CDR3 comprises 14 residues. Germline V gene data show CDR1 as SEHNR and CDR2 as FQNEAQ (reference sequence). The CDR3 spells CASSPTGGWWEQYF. Written as DNA, the CDR3 is TGTGCCAGCAGCCCGACAGGGGGCTGGTGGGAGCAGTACTTC.

This clonotype was found many times. CDR3 sequence reads: CASSLDGNQPQHF. The CDR3 nucleotides read TGTGCCAGCAGCTTAGACGGGAATCAGCCCCAGCATTTT. V gene TRBV7-3 combines with J gene TRBJ1-5; D is uncertain. Germline CDR1 and CDR2: SGHTA and FQGTGA. V was pared by 2 bases and J by 4 bases, with 6 bases between. The length of the CDR3 is 13 residues.

This clonotype was detected many times. The chain carries TRBV7-8 and TRBJ2-7; no definite D call. Germline lookup yields CDR1 SGHVS and CDR2 FQNEAQ. Trimming removed 4 bases from V and 0 bases from J, with 16 bases in between. The CDR3 runs to 16 residues. CDR3 sequence: CASSSRTPPHSYEQYF. Here the CDR3 DNA reads TGTGCCAGCAGCTCACGGACGCCACCCCACTCCTACGAGCAGTACTTC.